This T cell receptor beta chain was obtained from a study of CD8+CD57+ T cells in acquired aplastic anemia. For the study at large: DNA recovered from sorted CD4+ and CD8+ cells had a mean of 3.2 ug.

Only patients with CD8+CD57+ cell expansion on flow cytometry were chosen for sequencing. V was trimmed by 4 bases and J by 3 bases, leaving 16 bases between them. The CDR3 contains 15 residues. The germline CDR1 and CDR2 sequences are SGHDT and YYEEEE. Both TCR beta VDJ combination and CDR3 sequence profiling were carried out. Genomic DNA was the template for this profiling. TCRdb passed the reads through MiXCR, listing each CDR3 protein once. The sample includes approximately 300,000 distinct CDR3 sequences, under 60% of them seen just once. The sequence was collected from a human donor with aplastic anemia. Sequencing was performed on sorted CD4+, CD8+, or CD8+CD57+ T cells (not recorded which) from PBMCs. The gene calls are TRBV5-6 and TRBJ1-2, with D possibly being TRBD1 (6 bases). DNA of the CDR3: TGTGCCAGCAGCCGTGCAACAGGGCTGGACTATGGCTACACCTTC. It translates to CASSRATGLDYGYTF.